This T cell receptor (beta chain) was profiled in a study of T-cell reconstitution after alpha-beta-depleted transplantation in children. This clonotype turned up a few times. Germline V gene data show CDR1 as MGHRA and CDR2 as YSYEKL. The CDR3 is 14 amino acids. With 1 base removed from V and 1 base from J, the gap between germline ends came to 8 bases. The TCRbeta library incorporated unique molecular identifiers. One entry per CDR3 protein results from TCRdb running MiXCR on the PCR reads. The sample contains about 540,000 distinct CDR3 sequences, about 16% of which appear only once. Sequences were derived from PBMCs from the stem cell graft donor, sampled from the stem cell graft. The source is a human donor who donated a stem cell graft to a child with acute lymphoblastic leukemia. This chain links TRBV4-1 with TRBJ2-7, with D perhaps TRBD2 (5 bases). The CDR3: CASSQAGLSYEQYF. Written as DNA, the CDR3 is TGCGCCAGCAGCCAAGCCGGACTTTCCTACGAGCAGTACTTC.